This TCR beta chain was recovered during a study of pediatric ulcerative colitis. Regarding the study as a whole: Repertoires came from total lymphocyte DNA, so rare subsets like regulatory T cells may be missed. No controls had the two rectal clonotypes shared by ulcerative colitis patients.

Trimming took off 3 bases at V and 0 bases at J, with 12 bases between the two ends. Looked up from germline, CDR1 is MDHEN and CDR2 is SYDVKM. The CDR3 sequence is 16 residues long. Up to 500,000 reads were sequenced per sample. Sequencing was performed with immunoSEQ multiplex PCR; in TCRdb, only in-frame clones are kept and a portion is missing. Counted here are tens of thousands of clones, around 79% occurring once; the ten biggest clones make up 3.5% to 4.5%. The rectum was sampled with one to two pinch biopsies at colonoscopy. The diagnostic colonoscopy in ulcerative colitis patients preceded any immunosuppressive treatment. Details on this clone: What it binds is unknown.

The clonotype originates from a girl aged 10-17 years with moderate ulcerative colitis. The gene calls are TRBV28 and TRBJ1-5; TRBD1 is a possible D gene (5 bases). Material for sequencing was gut tissue. This CDR3 is CASSFGGPLSNQPQHF. DNA for the CDR3: TGTGCCAGCAGTTTCGGGGGACCCCTTAGCAATCAGCCCCAGCATTTT.